A single T cell receptor beta chain is shown here with its context. Its antigen is currently unknown. The data stem from a study of blood T cells in healthy people across ages. General study findings and limits: Naive T cell percentage by flow cytometry tracked strongly with beta diversity. While age rose, TCR beta diversity per million T cells dropped in a roughly linear way.

For the second PCR, which ran for about 6 to 12 cycles, a sample-barcoded 5' primer and a J-beta primer mix were used. TCRdb called the 5' RACE reads again in MiXCR, with one record for every CDR3 protein. This sample has hundreds of thousands of distinct CDR3 sequences, with 56% found just once. V was pared by 2 bases and J by 6 bases, with 10 bases between. The V gene's germline CDR1 is MNHEY and CDR2 SVGEGT. CDR3 size: 13 residues. This receptor was identified in a man aged 35 to 55 in good health. Sequences were obtained from blood. The chain combines TRBV6-2 or TRBV6-3 with TRBJ1-1; D remains unclear. The CDR3 region is CASSYMMGAEAFF. The CDR3 DNA is TGTGCCAGCAGTTACATGATGGGAGCTGAAGCTTTCTTT.